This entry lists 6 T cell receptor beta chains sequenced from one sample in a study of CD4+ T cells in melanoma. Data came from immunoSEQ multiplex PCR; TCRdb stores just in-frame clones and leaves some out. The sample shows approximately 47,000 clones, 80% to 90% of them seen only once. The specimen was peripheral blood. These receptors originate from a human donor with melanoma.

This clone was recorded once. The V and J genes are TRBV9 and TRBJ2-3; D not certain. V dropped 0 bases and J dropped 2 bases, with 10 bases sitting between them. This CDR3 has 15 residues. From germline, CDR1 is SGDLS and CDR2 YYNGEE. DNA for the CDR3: TGTGCCAGCAGCGTAGGGGTAGTAAACACAGATACGCAGTATTTT. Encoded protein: CASSVGVVNTDTQYF.

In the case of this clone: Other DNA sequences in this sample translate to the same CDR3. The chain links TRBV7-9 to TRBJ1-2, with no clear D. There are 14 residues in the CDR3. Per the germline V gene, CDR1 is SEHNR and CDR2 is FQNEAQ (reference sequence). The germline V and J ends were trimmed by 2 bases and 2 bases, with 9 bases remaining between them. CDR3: CASSLSGVNYGYTF. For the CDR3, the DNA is TGTGCCAGCAGCTTAAGCGGGGTCAACTATGGCTACACCTTC.

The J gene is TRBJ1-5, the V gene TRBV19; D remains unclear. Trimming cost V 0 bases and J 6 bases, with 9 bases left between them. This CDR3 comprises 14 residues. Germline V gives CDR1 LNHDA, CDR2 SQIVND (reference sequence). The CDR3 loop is CASSIERWGQPQHF. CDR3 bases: TGTGCCAGTAGTATAGAGAGGTGGGGTCAGCCCCAGCATTTT.

CDR3 nucleotides: TGTGCCATCAGTATGACAGGGCTAAACACTGAAGCTTTCTTT. This sequence encodes CAISMTGLNTEAFF. The rearrangement joins TRBV10-3 to TRBJ1-1; 7 nucleotides align to TRBD1. The V gene end was trimmed by 5 bases and the J gene end by 2 bases; junction bases not matched to a gene: 5. Germline CDR1 reads ENHRY; CDR2 reads SYGVKD. This CDR3 comprises 14 residues.

CDR3 in amino acids: CASSIDLRSPLHF. The CDR3, as DNA: TGTGCCAGTAGTATTGATTTAAGATCACCCCTCCACTTT. The gene calls are TRBV19 and TRBJ1-6; no clear D. The germline V and J ends were trimmed by 3 bases and 10 bases, with 10 bases remaining between them. The CDR3 loop spans 13 amino acids. Germline V gene sequence: CDR1 LNHDA, CDR2 SQIVND (reference sequence).

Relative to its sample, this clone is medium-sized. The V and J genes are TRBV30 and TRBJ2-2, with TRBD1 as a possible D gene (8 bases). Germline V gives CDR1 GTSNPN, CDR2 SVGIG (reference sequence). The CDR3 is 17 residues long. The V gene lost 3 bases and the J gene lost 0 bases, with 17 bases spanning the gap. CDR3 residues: CAWSPRTGTTNTGELFF. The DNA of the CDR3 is TGTGCCTGGAGCCCTCGGACAGGGACTACGAACACCGGGGAGCTGTTTTTT.